This T cell receptor (beta chain) was obtained from a study of PD-1 blockade in classical Hodgkin lymphoma. Study results and limitations: Newly diagnosed patients reportedly trailed healthy donors in baseline TCR diversity.

Time point: cycle 4 day 1 (C4D1), after less than seven weeks of nivolumab. Every patient was affected by relapse after autologous stem cell transplantation, while exposure to brentuximab vedotin was not uniform. Assay used: immunoSEQ multiplex PCR; TCRdb lists only in-frame clones, some missing. The table records more than 15,000 clones, about four fifths of them present only once. This clone was picked up a small number of times. What it binds is unknown. The source material was peripheral blood mononuclear cells (PBMCs), sampled before the fourth cycle of nivolumab. The clonotype originates from a human donor with classical Hodgkin lymphoma.

CDR3 nucleotide sequence: TGTGCCAGCAGCCAAGTGGGCGGGACCGAGCAGTACTTC. Protein product: CASSQVGGTEQYF. This chain connects TRBV14 to TRBJ2-7, with a weak D call TRBD2 (6 bases). Trimming took 1 base from V and 6 from J, leaving 10 bases between them. The CDR3 sequence is 13 residues long. The germline V gene encodes CDR1 SGHDN and CDR2 FVKESK.